The entry below describes one T cell receptor beta chain. What it recognizes is unknown. Mismatch with germline at one junction end may stem from a read error. The library was made from cDNA and included unique molecular identifiers. From about 0.98 to 11 million T cells, 400,000 to 500,000 cDNA molecules were obtained. Via MiXCR, TCRdb re-called the PCR reads, giving one row per CDR3 protein. The table records fewer than 850,000 distinct CDR3 sequences, roughly 46% of them present only once. Germline V gene lookup returns CDR1 DFQATT and CDR2 SNEGSKA (reference sequence). The length of the CDR3 is 10 residues. This specimen comes from a study of post-analysis software for immune sequencing data. As for the study in general: Relapsing-remitting, secondary progressive and progressive-relapsing courses of multiple sclerosis were included. Findings of the study overall: Relative to controls, patients had about five TRBV segments at higher frequency, with TRBV5-6, TRBV5-1 and TRBV20-1 among these. Controls showed significantly higher normalized Chao1 diversity than did multiple sclerosis patients.

The chain is built from TRBV20-1 and TRBJ1-2; D ambiguous. This receptor was taken from a girl aged 10 to 17 with multiple sclerosis. Input material: blood. The chain's CDR3 is CGAREGGYTF. The CDR3 nucleotides read TGCGGTGCTAGAGAAGGTGGCTACACCTTC.